What follows is one T cell receptor (beta chain) and its context. This sample is part of a study of monozygotic twins with inflammatory bowel disease. The V gene's germline CDR1 is GTSNPN and CDR2 SVGIG (reference sequence). The CDR3 is 12 amino acids. TCRdb reworked the 5' RACE reads into one entry per CDR3 protein, no DNA. The sample's table shows some 170,000 distinct CDR3 sequences. This chain links TRBV30 with TRBJ1-2; with no DNA, the TCRdb D assignment of TRBD1 cannot be verified. The TCR was taken from a human donor with ulcerative colitis or Crohn's disease, or a healthy co-twin of an affected twin (not recorded which). The sample consisted of blood. This CDR3 is CAWIGQSLGFTF.